Following are 22 T cell receptor beta chains from one sample sequenced in a study of blood T cell repertoires in COVID-19. Libraries were prepared by immunoSEQ multiplex PCR; TCRdb keeps only in-frame clonotypes and omits some of them. The sample contains about 320,000 clones, roughly 85% of which appear only once. Specimen: PBMCs or T cells enriched from blood (not recorded which). The receptors shown here come from a woman in her thirties who had recovered from COVID-19.

This clone was counted once. CDR3 region: CASSRTGVQPQHF. The CDR3 nucleotides read TGTGCCAGCAGCCGGACAGGGGTTCAGCCCCAGCATTTT. V usage is TRBV7-2 and J usage is TRBJ1-5; 9 bases fit TRBD1. The CDR3 contains 13 residues. The J segment lost 6 bases and the V segment lost 5 bases, leaving 2 bases of the junction unmatched. Germline V gene sequence: CDR1 SGHTA, CDR2 FQGNSA.

This clone was detected only once. The gene calls are TRBV11-2 and TRBJ2-3, with D possibly TRBD1 on 5 matching bases. The CDR3 sequence is 14 residues long. CDR1 and CDR2 from the germline V gene are SGHAT and FQNNGV. Trimming cost V 2 bases and J 3 bases, with 9 bases left between them. CDR3 sequence (DNA): TGTGCCAGCAGCTTAAGCAGGGTAACAGATACGCAGTATTTT. Protein product: CASSLSRVTDTQYF.

The chain couples TRBV10-3 to TRBJ2-1; D is unclear. Trimming cost V 0 bases and J 4 bases, with 4 bases left between them. CDR1 and CDR2 (germline): ENHRY, SYGVKD. CDR3 length: 13 residues. CDR3 in amino acids: CAISESGYNEQFF. For the CDR3, the DNA is TGTGCCATCAGTGAGTCCGGGTACAATGAGCAGTTCTTC.

The chain combines TRBV5-1 with TRBJ1-1, with D maybe TRBD1 (6 bases). The CDR3 runs to 14 residues. Trimming removed 0 bases from V and 5 bases from J, with 11 bases in between. CDR1 SGHRS and CDR2 YFSETQ come from the germline V gene. DNA for the CDR3: TGCGCCAGCAGCTTGGTCGGGGGGCCAACTGAAGCTTTCTTT. It codes for CASSLVGGPTEAFF.

The rearrangement uses TRBV20-1 and TRBJ2-7; the D gene is possibly TRBD1 (6 bases). Deletions cut 4 bases from V and 4 bases from J, with 8 bases between. This CDR3 has 11 amino acids. CDR1 and CDR2 (germline): DFQATT, SNEGSKA (reference sequence). The CDR3 DNA is TGCAGTGCTATTCAGGGGTACGAGCAGTACTTC. Translating gives CSAIQGYEQYF.

CDR3 bases: TGTGCCAGCAGTCCGACAGTCCAAGAGACCCAGTACTTC. It encodes CASSPTVQETQYF. The rearrangement links TRBV6-6 to TRBJ2-5; a possible D gene is TRBD1 (5 bases). The CDR3 is 13 residues long. Germline assignment: CDR1 MNHNY and CDR2 SVGAGI (reference sequence). V was shortened by 5 bases and J by 1 base, with 8 bases between the two germline ends.

The V and J genes are TRBV7-2 and TRBJ2-1; D gene uncertain. The CDR3 runs 16 residues. The germline V gene has CDR1 SGHTA and CDR2 FQGNSA. Trimming removed 0 bases from V and 3 bases from J, with 12 bases in between. The CDR3 reads CASSLAAATLYNEQFF. As DNA, the CDR3 is TGTGCCAGCAGCTTAGCGGCGGCAACCCTCTACAATGAGCAGTTCTTC.

This clone was picked up one time. The chain couples TRBV19 to TRBJ2-2; TRBD1 matches 9 bases. The CDR3 covers 15 residues. In germline, CDR1 is LNHDA, CDR2 SQIVND (reference sequence). The trim removed 8 bases at V and 1 base at J, leaving 5 bases unmatched. For the CDR3, the DNA is TGTGCCAGTTGTGACAGGGGGATGAACACCGGGGAGCTGTTTTTT. Its translation: CASCDRGMNTGELFF.

This clone was detected only a few times. J is TRBJ2-7 and V is TRBV5-8; D might be TRBD2 (6 bases). Deletions cut 5 bases from V and 4 bases from J, with 13 bases between. This CDR3 is 13 amino acids long. Germline V CDR1 and CDR2: SGHTS, YDEGEE. The CDR3 nucleotides are TGTGCCAGCAGGGAGGCGGGGATGTACGAGCAGTACTTC. Protein: CASREAGMYEQYF.

V gene TRBV27 combines with J gene TRBJ1-1, with 7 nucleotides matching TRBD1. Germline V lookup: CDR1 MNHEY, CDR2 SMNVEV (reference sequence). The trim removed 2 bases at V and 3 bases at J, leaving 6 bases unmatched. The CDR3 is 15 amino acids. The CDR3 DNA sequence: TGTGCCAGCAGTTTAAGAGGGGGCGCAGACACTGAAGCTTTCTTT. Encoded protein: CASSLRGGADTEAFF.

This rearrangement joins TRBV6-5 to TRBJ2-7; D might be TRBD2 (6 bases). CDR3 size: 14 residues. Germline values: CDR1 MNHEY, CDR2 SVGAGI. The V end lost 2 bases, the J end lost 7 bases, and 15 bases lay between the germline ends. The CDR3 nucleotides are TGTGCCAGCAGTTACGCGGGGATACCTGGAGAGCAGTACTTC. Protein product: CASSYAGIPGEQYF.

V usage is TRBV27 and J usage is TRBJ1-5; D remains ambiguous. The CDR3 length is 16 residues. Germline-derived CDR1 and CDR2 are MNHEY and SMNVEV (reference sequence). Between the trimmed V and J ends, which lost 5 bases and 2 bases, there was a span of 16 bases. The CDR3 reads CASSTVRVKGNQPQHF. DNA of the CDR3: TGTGCCAGCAGTACGGTGAGGGTCAAGGGCAATCAGCCCCAGCATTTT.

The chain uses TRBV19 and TRBJ1-1, with 7 nucleotides matching TRBD1. Germline CDR1 is LNHDA and CDR2 is SQIVND (reference sequence). Trimming took 9 bases from V and 5 from J; bases not matched to a gene: 6. The CDR3 extends over 12 amino acids. CDR3 DNA sequence: TGTGCCAGCCTACAGGGGTTAACTGAAGCTTTCTTT. The encoded protein is CASLQGLTEAFF.

This clone occurred a few times. The chain is built from TRBV14 and TRBJ2-1, with D perhaps TRBD2 (7 bases). Germline V lookup: CDR1 SGHDN, CDR2 FVKESK. Trimming left V 0 bases short and J 2 bases short, with 11 bases between. The CDR3 loop spans 16 amino acids. The CDR3 is CASSQEGRGPYNEQFF. In DNA, the CDR3 is TGTGCCAGCAGCCAAGAGGGGCGGGGGCCCTACAATGAGCAGTTCTTC.

This chain links TRBV7-5 with TRBJ2-7; TRBD2 is the table's D call and was not checked against the DNA. TRBV7-5 represents a pseudogene. The CDR3 contains 13 residues. The CDR3 nucleotides are TGTGCCAGAAAGGCCCGGAGAAACTACGAGCAGTACTTC. This translates into CARKARRNYEQYF.

The chain links TRBV19 to TRBJ1-1, with TRBD1 identical over 7 bases. With V trimmed by 3 bases and J by 1 base, 5 bases remained unmatched. CDR3 length: 15 amino acids. Germline CDR1 reads LNHDA; CDR2 reads SQIVND (reference sequence). CDR3 coding DNA: TGTGCCAGTAGTATCCAGGGGGTGCCGAACACTGAAGCTTTCTTT. As protein: CASSIQGVPNTEAFF. Complete variable domain (other parts from reference TRBV19 and TRBJ1-1): DGGITQSPKYLFRKEGQNVTLSCEQNLNHDAMYWYRQDPGQGLRLIYYSQIVNDFQKGDIAEGYSVSREKKESFPLTVTSAQKNPTAFYLCASSIQGVPNTEAFFGQGTRLTVV.

V is TRBV6-2 or TRBV6-3 and J is TRBJ1-3; D may be TRBD1 (6 bases). Trimming shortened V by 6 bases and J by 2 bases, and 20 bases separated the two germline ends. Germline V gene sequence: CDR1 MNHEY, CDR2 SVGEGT. This CDR3 region has 17 residues. The CDR3 region has the DNA TGTGCCAGCAGGTACATAGATCACAGGGAGACTGGAAACACCATATATTTT. Translated: CASRYIDHRETGNTIYF.

The chain employs TRBV13 and TRBJ1-2; 7 bases line up with TRBD1. The junction had 7 bases not matched to a gene; V was cut back by 2 bases and J by 4 bases. This CDR3 region has 15 residues. From germline, CDR1 is PRHDT and CDR2 FYEKMQ (reference sequence). CDR3 DNA: TGTGCCAGCAGCTTATCCCGACAGGGTGGCTATGGCTACACCTTC. This translates into CASSLSRQGGYGYTF.

This clone was observed a handful of times. The CDR3 region has the DNA TGTGCCTGGAGCGATGGAGACAGCTTTAACTATGGCTACACCTTC. This translates into CAWSDGDSFNYGYTF. The gene calls are TRBV30 and TRBJ1-2; possible D gene TRBD1, 5 bases. This CDR3 has 15 amino acids. The germline V gene has CDR1 GTSNPN and CDR2 SVGIG (reference sequence). Trimming pared 3 bases from V and 1 base from J, leaving 15 bases between.

This clone was observed once. The chain has TRBV19 and TRBJ1-1; 8 bases agree with TRBD1. Per the germline V gene, CDR1 is LNHDA and CDR2 is SQIVND (reference sequence). The CDR3 spans 16 residues. J lost 1 base, V lost 6 bases, and 10 bases had no gene match. The CDR3 nucleotides are TGTGCCAGTAGCCCCGGACAGGGTACGGGGAACACTGAAGCTTTCTTT. It codes for CASSPGQGTGNTEAFF.

The V gene is TRBV25-1, the J gene TRBJ1-4; 7 nucleotides align to TRBD1. J gave up 4 bases and V 8 bases, and 4 bases lay outside the gene matches. Looked up from germline, CDR1 is MGHDK and CDR2 is SYGVNS. The CDR3 runs 13 residues. In DNA, the CDR3 is TGTGCCAGCCGGACAGGAGTTAATGAAAAACTGTTTTTT. This sequence encodes CASRTGVNEKLFF. Full variable domain (outside the CDR3, taken from reference TRBV25-1 and TRBJ1-4): EADIYQTPRYLVIGTGKKITLECSQTMGHDKMYWYQQDPGMELHLIHYSYGVNSTEKGDLSSESTVSRIRTEHFPLTLESARPSHTSQYLCASRTGVNEKLFFGSGTQLSVL.

This clone has just a few counts. This rearrangement joins TRBV5-1 to TRBJ2-5; 9 positions match TRBD1. Germline V gives CDR1 SGHRS, CDR2 YFSETQ. CDR3 length: 13 residues. The V segment lost 7 bases and the J segment 5 bases; nucleotides outside the gene matches: 6. In DNA, the CDR3 is TGCGCCAGCCTACGGACAGGGGAGGAGACCCAGTACTTC. It translates to CASLRTGEETQYF.